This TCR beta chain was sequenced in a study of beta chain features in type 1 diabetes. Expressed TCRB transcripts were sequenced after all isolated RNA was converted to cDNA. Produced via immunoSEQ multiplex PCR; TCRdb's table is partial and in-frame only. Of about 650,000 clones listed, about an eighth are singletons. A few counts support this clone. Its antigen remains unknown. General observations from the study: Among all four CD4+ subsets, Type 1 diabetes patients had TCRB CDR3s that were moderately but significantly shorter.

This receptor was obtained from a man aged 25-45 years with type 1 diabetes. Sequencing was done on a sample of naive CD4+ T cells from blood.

CDR3 in amino acids: CASSLILNEKLFF. The CDR3 nucleotides read TGTGCCAGCAGCTTAATCCTTAATGAAAAACTGTTTTTT. V and J are TRBV7-9 and TRBJ1-4; D not resolved. The CDR3 has 13 residues. The V gene lost 2 bases and the J gene lost 4 bases, with 5 bases spanning the gap. Germline V gives CDR1 SEHNR, CDR2 FQNEAQ (reference sequence).